The 15 T cell receptor beta chains below come from one sample, sequenced in a study of blood T cell repertoires in COVID-19 (TCRdb year 2020). Library preparation used the immunoSEQ multiplex PCR assay. TCRdb took over this immuneACCESS table, retaining in-frame rearrangements with V and J assigned. Such tables are incomplete; in checked studies, under half of the missing clones stem from an unresolved V gene, and the remainder is unexplained. The sample includes about 300,000 clones, with about nine tenths observed a single time. The top ten hold approximately 5.5% of the sample. The sequencing sample was made of PBMCs or T cells enriched from blood (not recorded which). The receptors stem from a man in his 60s who had recovered from COVID-19.

The chain couples TRBV3-1 (or the pseudogene TRBV3-2) to TRBJ1-1; D is perhaps TRBD1 (5 bases). V lost 4 bases to trimming and J lost 11 bases, with 14 bases between them. CDR1 LGHDT and CDR2 YNNKEL come from the germline V gene (reference sequence). This CDR3 has 12 residues. CDR3 sequence: CASSLPGLAAFF. The CDR3 DNA reads TGTGCCAGCAGCCTTCCAGGGTTGGCGGCTTTCTTT.

This chain connects TRBV28 to TRBJ2-7; TRBD2 is a possible D gene (6 bases). The germline CDR1 and CDR2 sequences are MDHEN and SYDVKM. The CDR3 is 14 amino acids. Trimming cost V 0 bases and J 4 bases, with 10 bases left between them. CDR3 nucleotide sequence: TGTGCCAGCAGTTTATGGAAAGGGAGGTACGAGCAGTACTTC. This encodes CASSLWKGRYEQYF.

This rearrangement joins TRBV18 to TRBJ1-3; weak D call: TRBD1 (5 bases). This CDR3 region has 14 residues. Per germline, CDR1 KGHSH and CDR2 LQKENI. V gave up 6 bases and J gave up 0 bases, with 9 bases separating them. CDR3 protein: CASSPDSSGNTIYF. For the CDR3, the DNA is TGTGCCAGCTCGCCTGACAGCTCTGGAAACACCATATATTTT.

The genes are TRBV29-1 and TRBJ1-1, with 7 nucleotides matching TRBD1. J was trimmed by 1 base and V by 4 bases; bases with no gene match: 6. This CDR3 comprises 14 residues. Germline CDR1 SQVTM, CDR2 ANQGSEA. CDR3 bases: TGCAGCGTTGGGAGGGGGACAGAGAACACTGAAGCTTTCTTT. It translates to CSVGRGTENTEAFF.

The chain recombines TRBV5-5 with TRBJ1-2; tentative D call: TRBD1 (6 bases). This CDR3 has 16 amino acids. V lost 1 base, J lost 8 bases, and 21 bases lay in between. From germline, CDR1 is SGHKS and CDR2 YYEKEE (reference sequence). The CDR3 is CASSLFSGESPKGYTF. The CDR3 DNA follows: TGTGCCAGCAGCTTGTTCTCAGGGGAATCCCCTAAGGGCTACACCTTC.

The chain links TRBV6-5 to TRBJ2-3, with 7 nucleotides matching TRBD1. The V segment lost 6 bases and the J segment 4 bases; nucleotides outside the gene matches: 7. The CDR3 is 14 residues long. Looked up from germline, CDR1 is MNHEY and CDR2 is SVGAGI. The CDR3 nucleotides read TGTGCCAGCAGCCTTAGACAGGGAGCAGATACGCAGTATTTT. Translation gives CASSLRQGADTQYF.

This rearrangement joins TRBV18 to TRBJ1-4; perhaps TRBD1 as D (6 bases). Germline lookup yields CDR1 KGHSH and CDR2 LQKENI. CDR3 length: 16 residues. The V and J ends lost 5 bases and 2 bases respectively, with 15 bases between them. CDR3 in DNA: TGTGCCAGCTCAATTTCCGCAGGGGCGACTAATGAAAAACTGTTTTTT. It yields the protein CASSISAGATNEKLFF.

This clone was counted a few times. The chain recombines TRBV19 with TRBJ1-5; D gene uncertain. The CDR3 sequence is 17 residues long. Trimming took off 4 bases at V and 3 bases at J, with 19 bases between the two ends. Germline CDR1 LNHDA, CDR2 SQIVND (reference sequence). The CDR3 sequence is CASSTQMKGGVNQPQHF. CDR3 DNA: TGTGCCAGTAGTACCCAGATGAAAGGCGGGGTCAATCAGCCCCAGCATTTT.

This clone was detected once. CDR3 sequence (DNA): TGTGCCAGCAGCCAGTATTCAGGGGGGTCTAACTATGGCTACACCTTC. Protein: CASSQYSGGSNYGYTF. The genes are TRBV3-1 (or the pseudogene TRBV3-2) and TRBJ1-2, with 7 positions matching TRBD1. Per germline, CDR1 LGHDT and CDR2 YNNKEL (reference sequence). CDR3 length equals 16 residues. With V trimmed by 3 bases and J by 0 bases, 7 bases remained unmatched.

The chain is built from TRBV20-1 and TRBJ2-7; possible D gene TRBD1, 6 bases. The CDR3 runs 14 residues. Germline V gene data show CDR1 as DFQATT and CDR2 as SNEGSKA (reference sequence). Trimming pared 3 bases from V and 0 bases from J, leaving 12 bases between. The CDR3 region has the DNA TGCAGTGCTAGTCGACAGGCCCACTCCTACGAGCAGTACTTC. Residues: CSASRQAHSYEQYF.

This chain uses TRBV28 with TRBJ2-1; 10 bases are shared with TRBD2. The CDR3 spans 19 residues. V lost 8 bases to trimming and J lost 2 bases; unmatched junction nucleotides: 18. Per the germline V gene, CDR1 is MDHEN and CDR2 is SYDVKM. CDR3 loop: CASSVGLAVLLETYNEQFF. The CDR3 DNA sequence: TGTGCCAGCTCGGTAGGACTAGCGGTCCTTCTCGAAACCTACAATGAGCAGTTCTTC.

This chain links TRBV29-1 with TRBJ1-6; D might be TRBD1 (6 bases). CDR1 is SQVTM and CDR2 is ANQGSEA in the germline V gene. The CDR3 totals 14 residues. The V end lost 5 bases, the J end lost 8 bases, and 16 bases lay between the germline ends. In DNA, the CDR3 is TGCAGCGTTCAAATACAGGGTTTGGATTCACCCCTCCACTTT. It encodes CSVQIQGLDSPLHF.

The chain combines TRBV19 with TRBJ1-1; weak D call: TRBD1 (6 bases). V was clipped by 0 bases and J by 0 bases, with 11 bases between them. Germline lookup yields CDR1 LNHDA and CDR2 SQIVND (reference sequence). The CDR3 has 16 residues. The CDR3 DNA follows: TGTGCCAGTAGTATAGACTCACAGGGTGTGAACACTGAAGCTTTCTTT. This translates into CASSIDSQGVNTEAFF.

This clone was detected once. This chain links TRBV11-2 with TRBJ2-1; TRBD2 might be the D (6 bases). This CDR3 comprises 14 residues. In germline, CDR1 is SGHAT, CDR2 FQNNGV. V lost 1 base to trimming and J lost 3 bases, with 7 bases between them. The CDR3 region has the DNA TGTGCCAGCAGCTTAGGTAGCGGCTACAATGAGCAGTTCTTC. Residues: CASSLGSGYNEQFF.

This clone showed up just once. The genes are TRBV12-3 or TRBV12-4 and TRBJ1-5, with 7 bases identical to TRBD1. The CDR3 length is 13 residues. The J segment lost 6 bases and the V segment lost 6 bases, leaving 5 bases of the junction unmatched. The chain's CDR3 is CASSGQATQPQHF. The CDR3 region has the DNA TGTGCCAGCAGCGGACAGGCCACTCAGCCCCAGCATTTT.